This T cell receptor beta chain was retrieved from a study of radiation and T cells in renal cell carcinoma. Time point denoted: blood 2 weeks post-SBRT. Sample treatment: 15 Gy SBRT to primary tumor, nephrectomy 4 weeks later. Sequenced by immunoSEQ multiplex PCR; TCRdb stores in-frame clones only, minus some. In the table there are about 120,000 clones, 75% to 90% of which are singletons. CDR3 length: 16 amino acids. Germline trimming cut 4 bases from V and 5 bases from J; bases unmatched to any gene: 12. CDR1 and CDR2 (germline): SGHTS, YDEGEE. The sequenced sample was blood, obtained from a patient whose treatment included radiotherapy and nephrectomy. The chain couples TRBV5-8 to TRBJ2-1; 7 nucleotides match TRBD1. This sequence was found in a woman in her sixties with renal cell carcinoma. Written as DNA, the CDR3 is TGTGCCAGCAGCAGAGAAGGGGGCCGGATCCACAATGAGCAGTTCTTC. Translation gives CASSREGGRIHNEQFF.